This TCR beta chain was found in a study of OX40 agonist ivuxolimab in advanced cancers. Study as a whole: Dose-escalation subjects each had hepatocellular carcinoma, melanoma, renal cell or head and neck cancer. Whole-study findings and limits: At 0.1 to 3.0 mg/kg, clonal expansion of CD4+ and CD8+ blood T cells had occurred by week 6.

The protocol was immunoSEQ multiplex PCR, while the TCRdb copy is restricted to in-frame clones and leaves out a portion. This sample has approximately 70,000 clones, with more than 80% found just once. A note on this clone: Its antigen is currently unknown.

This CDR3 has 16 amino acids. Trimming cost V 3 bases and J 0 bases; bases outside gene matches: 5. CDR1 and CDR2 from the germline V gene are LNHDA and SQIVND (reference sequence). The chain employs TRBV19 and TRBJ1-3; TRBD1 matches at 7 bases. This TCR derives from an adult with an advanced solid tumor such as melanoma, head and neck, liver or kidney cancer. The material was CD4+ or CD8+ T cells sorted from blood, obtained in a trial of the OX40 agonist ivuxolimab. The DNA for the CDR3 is TGTGCCAGTAGTATCCGGGGACAGAGCTCTGGAAACACCATATATTTT. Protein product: CASSIRGQSSGNTIYF.